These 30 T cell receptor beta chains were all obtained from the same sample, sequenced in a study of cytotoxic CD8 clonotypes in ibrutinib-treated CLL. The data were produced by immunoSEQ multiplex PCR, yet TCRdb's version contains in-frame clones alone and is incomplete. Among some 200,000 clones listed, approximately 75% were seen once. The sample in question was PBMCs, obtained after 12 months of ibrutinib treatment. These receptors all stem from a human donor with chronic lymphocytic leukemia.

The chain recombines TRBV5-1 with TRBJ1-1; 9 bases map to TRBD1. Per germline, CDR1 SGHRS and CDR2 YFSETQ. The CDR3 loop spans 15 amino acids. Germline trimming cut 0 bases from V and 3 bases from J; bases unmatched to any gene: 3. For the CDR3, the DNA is TGCGCCAGCAGCTTGGAGGGACAGGGTTACACTGAAGCTTTCTTT. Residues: CASSLEGQGYTEAFF.

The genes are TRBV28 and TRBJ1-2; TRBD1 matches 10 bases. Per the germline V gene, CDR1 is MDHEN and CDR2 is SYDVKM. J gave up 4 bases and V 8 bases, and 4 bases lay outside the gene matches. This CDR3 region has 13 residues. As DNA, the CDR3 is TGTGCCAGCGGGACAGGGGTGATCTATGGCTACACCTTC. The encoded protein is CASGTGVIYGYTF.

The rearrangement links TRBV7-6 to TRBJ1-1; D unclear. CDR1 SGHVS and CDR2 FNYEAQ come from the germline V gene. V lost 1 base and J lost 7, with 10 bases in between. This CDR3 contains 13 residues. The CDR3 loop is CASSLGVNYEAFF. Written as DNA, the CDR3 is TGTGCCAGCAGCTTAGGGGTTAATTATGAAGCTTTCTTT. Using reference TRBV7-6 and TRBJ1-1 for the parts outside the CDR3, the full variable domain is GAGVSQSPRYKVTKRGQDVALRCDPISGHVSLYWYRQALGQGPEFLTYFNYEAQQDKSGLPNDRFSAERPEGSISTLTIQRTEQRDSAMYRCASSLGVNYEAFFGQGTRLTVV.

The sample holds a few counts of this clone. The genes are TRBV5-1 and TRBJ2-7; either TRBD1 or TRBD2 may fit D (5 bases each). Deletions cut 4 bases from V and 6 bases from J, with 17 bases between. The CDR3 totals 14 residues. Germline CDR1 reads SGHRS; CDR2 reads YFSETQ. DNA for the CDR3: TGCGCCAGCAGCAGCGCAGGGCGGGTCCTCGAGCAGTACTTC. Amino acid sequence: CASSSAGRVLEQYF.

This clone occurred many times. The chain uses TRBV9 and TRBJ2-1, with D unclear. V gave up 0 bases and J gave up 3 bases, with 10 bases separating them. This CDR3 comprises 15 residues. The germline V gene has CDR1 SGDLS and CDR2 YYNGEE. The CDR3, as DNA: TGTGCCAGCAGCGTAGATGGCAGCAACTACAATGAGCAGTTCTTC. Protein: CASSVDGSNYNEQFF.

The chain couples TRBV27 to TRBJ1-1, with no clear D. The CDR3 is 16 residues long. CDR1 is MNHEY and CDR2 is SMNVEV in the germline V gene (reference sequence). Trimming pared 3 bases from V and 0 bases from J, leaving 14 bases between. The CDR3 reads CASSFRTGILNTEAFF. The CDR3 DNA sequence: TGTGCCAGCAGTTTCAGGACGGGGATTCTGAACACTGAAGCTTTCTTT.

The CDR3 DNA reads as TGTGCCAGCAGCGCCCGGGGCAGGGGAAGTGGGGCCAACGTCCTGACTTTC. It specifies CASSARGRGSGANVLTF. V and J are TRBV5-5 and TRBJ2-6, with D possibly TRBD1 on 6 matching bases. Trimming removed 4 bases from V and 3 bases from J, with 17 bases in between. CDR1 is SGHKS, CDR2 YYEKEE, per germline (reference sequence). The CDR3 runs to 17 residues. The whole variable domain, remainder taken from reference TRBV5-5 and TRBJ2-6, is DAGVTQSPTHLIKTRGQQVTLRCSPISGHKSVSWYQQVLGQGPQFIFQYYEKEERGRGNFPDRFSARQFPNYSSELNVNALLLGDSALYLCASSARGRGSGANVLTFGAGSRLTVL.

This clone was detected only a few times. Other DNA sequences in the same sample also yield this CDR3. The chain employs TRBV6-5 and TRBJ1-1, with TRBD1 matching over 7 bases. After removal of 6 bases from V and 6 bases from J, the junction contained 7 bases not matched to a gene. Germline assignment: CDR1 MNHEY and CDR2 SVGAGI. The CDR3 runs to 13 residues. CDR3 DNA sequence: TGTGCCAGCAGGCGCGACAGGGTTGCTGAAGCTTTCTTT. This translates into CASRRDRVAEAFF.

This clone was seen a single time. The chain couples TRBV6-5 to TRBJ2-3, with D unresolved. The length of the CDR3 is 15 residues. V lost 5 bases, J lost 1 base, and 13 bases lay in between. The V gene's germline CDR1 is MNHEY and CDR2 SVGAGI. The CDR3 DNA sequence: TGTGCCAGCAGTACCAACGGAGCTGGCACAGATACGCAGTATTTT. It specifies CASSTNGAGTDTQYF.

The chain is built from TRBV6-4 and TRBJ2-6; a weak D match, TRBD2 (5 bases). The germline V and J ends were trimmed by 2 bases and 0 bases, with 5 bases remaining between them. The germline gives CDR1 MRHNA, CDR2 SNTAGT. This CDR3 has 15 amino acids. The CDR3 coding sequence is TGTGCCAGCAGTGACACTAGCTCTGGGGCCAACGTCCTGACTTTC. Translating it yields CASSDTSSGANVLTF.

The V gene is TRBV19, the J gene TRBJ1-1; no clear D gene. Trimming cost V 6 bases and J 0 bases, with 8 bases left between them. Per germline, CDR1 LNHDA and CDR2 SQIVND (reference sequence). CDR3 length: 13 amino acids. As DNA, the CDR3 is TGTGCCAGTAGATTACAGCTGAACACTGAAGCTTTCTTT. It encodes CASRLQLNTEAFF. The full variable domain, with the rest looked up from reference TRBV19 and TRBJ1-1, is DGGITQSPKYLFRKEGQNVTLSCEQNLNHDAMYWYRQDPGQGLRLIYYSQIVNDFQKGDIAEGYSVSREKKESFPLTVTSAQKNPTAFYLCASRLQLNTEAFFGQGTRLTVV.

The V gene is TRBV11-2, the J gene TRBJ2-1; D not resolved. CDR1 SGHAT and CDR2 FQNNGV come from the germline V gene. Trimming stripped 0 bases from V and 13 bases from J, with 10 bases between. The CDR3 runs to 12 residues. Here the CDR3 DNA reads TGTGCCAGCAGCTTAGATCTCCCGATTCAGTTCTTC. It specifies CASSLDLPIQFF. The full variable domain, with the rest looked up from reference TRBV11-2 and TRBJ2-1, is EAGVAQSPRYKIIEKRQSVAFWCNPISGHATLYWYQQILGQGPKLLIQFQNNGVVDDSQLPKDRFSAERLKGVDSTLKIQPAKLEDSAVYLCASSLDLPIQFFGPGTRLTVL.

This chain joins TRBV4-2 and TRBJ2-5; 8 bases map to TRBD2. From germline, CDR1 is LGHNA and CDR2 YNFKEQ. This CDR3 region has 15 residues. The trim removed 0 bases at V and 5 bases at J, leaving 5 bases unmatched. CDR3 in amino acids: CASSQDSGDGETQYF. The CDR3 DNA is TGTGCCAGCAGCCAAGATAGCGGGGATGGCGAGACCCAGTACTTC.

In nucleotides, the CDR3 is TGCGCCAGCAGCTCCGGGACAGGGGGTGGAGAGACCCAGTACTTC. Protein: CASSSGTGGGETQYF. The rearrangement joins TRBV5-1 to TRBJ2-5, with TRBD1 matching 11 bases. After removal of 3 bases from V and 4 bases from J, the junction contained 5 bases not matched to a gene. CDR1 is SGHRS and CDR2 is YFSETQ in the germline V gene. CDR3 size: 15 residues.

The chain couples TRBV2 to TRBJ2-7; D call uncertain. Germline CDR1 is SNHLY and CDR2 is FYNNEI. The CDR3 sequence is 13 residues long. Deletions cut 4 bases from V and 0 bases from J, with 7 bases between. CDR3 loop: CASSVGTSYEQYF. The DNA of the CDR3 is TGTGCCAGCAGTGTGGGCACCTCCTACGAGCAGTACTTC.

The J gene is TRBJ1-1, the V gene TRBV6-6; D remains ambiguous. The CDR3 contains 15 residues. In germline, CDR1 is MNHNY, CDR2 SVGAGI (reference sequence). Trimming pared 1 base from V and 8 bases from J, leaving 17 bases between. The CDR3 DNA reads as TGTGCCAGCAGTTACTACGACGGAGCGAGACCCGAAGCTTTCTTT. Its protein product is CASSYYDGARPEAFF.

The CDR3 DNA follows: TGCAGCGTTAGGACAGGAGCCGATTCCCTCCGCGAGCAGTACTTC. It translates to CSVRTGADSLREQYF. The chain is built from TRBV29-1 and TRBJ2-7; 7 bases map to TRBD1. The CDR3 has 15 residues. V lost 5 bases and J lost 6; bases outside the gene matches: 16. The germline CDR1 and CDR2 sequences are SQVTM and ANQGSEA.

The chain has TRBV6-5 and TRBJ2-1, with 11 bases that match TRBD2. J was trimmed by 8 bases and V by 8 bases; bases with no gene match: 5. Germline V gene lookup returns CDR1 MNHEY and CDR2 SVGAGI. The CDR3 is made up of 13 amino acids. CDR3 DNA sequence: TGTGCCAGCGGTGTAGCGGGGGGGGATGAGCAGTTCTTC. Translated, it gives CASGVAGGDEQFF.

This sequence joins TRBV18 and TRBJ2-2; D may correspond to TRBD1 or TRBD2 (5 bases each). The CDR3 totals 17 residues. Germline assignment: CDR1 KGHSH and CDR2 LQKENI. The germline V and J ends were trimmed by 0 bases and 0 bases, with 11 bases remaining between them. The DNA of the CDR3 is TGTGCCAGCTCACCACCTCCTGGGACCACGAACACCGGGGAGCTGTTTTTT. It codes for CASSPPPGTTNTGELFF.

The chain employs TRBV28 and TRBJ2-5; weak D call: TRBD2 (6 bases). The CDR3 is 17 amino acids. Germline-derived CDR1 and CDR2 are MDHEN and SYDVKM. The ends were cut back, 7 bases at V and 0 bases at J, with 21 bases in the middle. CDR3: CASTGRRGTHHQETQYF. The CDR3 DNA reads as TGTGCCAGCACTGGACGCCGGGGGACTCACCACCAAGAGACCCAGTACTTC.

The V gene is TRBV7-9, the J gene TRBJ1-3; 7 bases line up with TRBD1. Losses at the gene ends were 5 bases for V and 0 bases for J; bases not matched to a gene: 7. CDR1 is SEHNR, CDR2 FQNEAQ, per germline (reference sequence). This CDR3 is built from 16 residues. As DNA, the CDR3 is TGTGCCAGCAGCCCCCGACAGGGAAGCTCTGGAAACACCATATATTTT. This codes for CASSPRQGSSGNTIYF.

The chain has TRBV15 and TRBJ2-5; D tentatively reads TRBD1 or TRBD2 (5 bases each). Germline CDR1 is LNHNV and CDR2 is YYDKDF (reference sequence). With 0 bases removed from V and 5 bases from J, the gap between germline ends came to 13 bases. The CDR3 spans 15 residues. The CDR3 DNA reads TGTGCCACCAGCAGAGATCGGGACCGTGGGGAGACCCAGTACTTC. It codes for CATSRDRDRGETQYF.

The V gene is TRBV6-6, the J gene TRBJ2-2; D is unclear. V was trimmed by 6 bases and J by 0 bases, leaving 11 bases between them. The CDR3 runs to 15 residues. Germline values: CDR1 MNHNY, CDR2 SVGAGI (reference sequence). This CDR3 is CASSPLSANTGELFF. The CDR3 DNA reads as TGTGCCAGCAGCCCTCTGAGCGCGAACACCGGGGAGCTGTTTTTT.

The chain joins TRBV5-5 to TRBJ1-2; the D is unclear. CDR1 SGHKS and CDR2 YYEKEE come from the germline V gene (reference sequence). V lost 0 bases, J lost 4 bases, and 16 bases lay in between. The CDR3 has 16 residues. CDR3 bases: TGTGCCAGCAGCTTGGTCGTGAGAGACGGTCCCTATGGCTACACCTTC. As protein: CASSLVVRDGPYGYTF.

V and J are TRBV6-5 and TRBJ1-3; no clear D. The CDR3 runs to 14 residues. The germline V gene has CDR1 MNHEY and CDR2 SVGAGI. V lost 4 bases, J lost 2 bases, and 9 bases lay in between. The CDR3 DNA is TGTGCCAGCAGTTCACGGACGACTGGAAACACCATATATTTT. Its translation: CASSSRTTGNTIYF.

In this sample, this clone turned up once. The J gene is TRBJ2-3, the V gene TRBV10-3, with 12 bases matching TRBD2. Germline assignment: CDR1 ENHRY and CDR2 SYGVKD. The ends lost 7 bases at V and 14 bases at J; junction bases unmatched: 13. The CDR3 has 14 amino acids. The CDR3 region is CAITRGLAGPSLYF. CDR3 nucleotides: TGTGCCATCACCCGGGGACTAGCGGGCCCCAGCCTGTATTTT.

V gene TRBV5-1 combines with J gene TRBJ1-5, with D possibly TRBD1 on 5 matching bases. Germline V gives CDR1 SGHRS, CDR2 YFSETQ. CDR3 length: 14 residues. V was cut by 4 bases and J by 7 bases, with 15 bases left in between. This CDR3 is CASSVGTQNQPQHF. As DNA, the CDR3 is TGCGCCAGCAGCGTAGGGACCCAGAACCAGCCCCAGCATTTT.

CDR3 nucleotide sequence: TGTGCCAGCAGCTTATCCGCCCTAGCGGGAGTTAAAAACATTCAGTACTTC. Amino acids: CASSLSALAGVKNIQYF. The rearrangement links TRBV13 to TRBJ2-4; 10 nucleotides line up with TRBD2. Germline loops: CDR1 PRHDT, CDR2 FYEKMQ (reference sequence). The V and J ends lost 2 bases and 4 bases, in that order; junction bases with no gene match: 8. This CDR3 is built from 17 residues. Drawing the rest from reference TRBV13 and TRBJ2-4, the complete variable domain is AAGVIQSPRHLIKEKRETATLKCYPIPRHDTVYWYQQGPGQDPQFLISFYEKMQSDKGSIPDRFSAQQFSDYHSELNMSSLELGDSALYFCASSLSALAGVKNIQYFGAGTRLSVL.

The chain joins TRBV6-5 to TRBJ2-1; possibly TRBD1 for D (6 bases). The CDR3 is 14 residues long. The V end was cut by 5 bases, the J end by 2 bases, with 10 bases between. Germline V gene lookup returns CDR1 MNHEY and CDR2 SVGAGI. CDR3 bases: TGTGCCAGCAGTACAGGGAGCCCCTACAATGAGCAGTTCTTC. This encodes CASSTGSPYNEQFF.

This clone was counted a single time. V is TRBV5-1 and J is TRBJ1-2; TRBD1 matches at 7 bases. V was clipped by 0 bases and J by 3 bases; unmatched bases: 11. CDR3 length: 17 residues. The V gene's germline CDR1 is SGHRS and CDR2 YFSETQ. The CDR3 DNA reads TGCGCCAGCAGCTTGGCCCCGGAGGGGGCAGGTCACTATGGCTACACCTTC. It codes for CASSLAPEGAGHYGYTF.